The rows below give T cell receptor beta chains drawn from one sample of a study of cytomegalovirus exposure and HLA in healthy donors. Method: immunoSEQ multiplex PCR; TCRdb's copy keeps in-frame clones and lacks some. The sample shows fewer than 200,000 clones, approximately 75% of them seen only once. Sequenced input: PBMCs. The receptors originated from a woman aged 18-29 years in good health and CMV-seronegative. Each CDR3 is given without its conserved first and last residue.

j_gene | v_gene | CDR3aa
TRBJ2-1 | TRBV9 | ASSVGGSFYNEQF
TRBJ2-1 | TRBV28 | ASSLTTSGSHNEQF
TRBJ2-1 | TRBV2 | ASIRRGESNEQF
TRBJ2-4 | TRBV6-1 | ASSEELAKNIQY
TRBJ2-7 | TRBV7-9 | ASSRGGGASYEQY
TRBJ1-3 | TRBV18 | ASSLQGTDSGNTIY
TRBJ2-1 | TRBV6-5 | ASRRDRVGEQF
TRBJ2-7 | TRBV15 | ATSRPGLERTEQY
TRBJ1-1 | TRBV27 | ASSLTGFNTEAF
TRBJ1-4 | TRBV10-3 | AISEFGTTNEKLF
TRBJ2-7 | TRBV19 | ASSIFGTSEQY
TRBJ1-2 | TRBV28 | ASSYRDGYT
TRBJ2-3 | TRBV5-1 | ASSLVRDRTDTQY
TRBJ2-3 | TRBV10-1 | ASSSGVSSTDTQY
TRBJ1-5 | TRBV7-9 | ASSFGAGLSNQPQH
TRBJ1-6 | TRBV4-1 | ASSERRGYNSPLH
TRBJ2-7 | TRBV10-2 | ASSGTGGRPYEQY
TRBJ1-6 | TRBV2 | ASSEAGGGLGSPLH
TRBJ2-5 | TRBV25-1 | ASSESGQKQETQY
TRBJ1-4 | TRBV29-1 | SVELRQGEKLF
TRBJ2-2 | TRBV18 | ASSQRLDSNTGELF
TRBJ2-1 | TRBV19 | ASSMWLAGNNEQF
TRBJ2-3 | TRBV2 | ASSEGLAGGHDTQY
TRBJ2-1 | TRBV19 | ASSTDRSSYNEQF
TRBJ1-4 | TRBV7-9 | ASSPDTVSNEKLF
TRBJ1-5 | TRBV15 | ATSRGTPYQPQH
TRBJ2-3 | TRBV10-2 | ASSPTGGDPDTQY
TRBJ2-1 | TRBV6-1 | ASSGTGGAYNEQF
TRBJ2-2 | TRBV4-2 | ASSQDSGEPTGELF
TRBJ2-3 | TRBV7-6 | ASSQTGTSIPDTQY
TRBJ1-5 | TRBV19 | ASSIPWGQGLDQPQH
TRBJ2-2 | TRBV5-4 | ASSAWGQGTGELF
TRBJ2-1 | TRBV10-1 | ASRGQGHDEQF
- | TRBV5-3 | ARSFQRGRSYEQY
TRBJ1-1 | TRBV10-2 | ASSESLWSIEAF
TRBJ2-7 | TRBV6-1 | ASRGPYEQY
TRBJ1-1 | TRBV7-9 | ASSQTPRLQPNTEAF
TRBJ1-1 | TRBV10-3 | AISEDRVKETEAF
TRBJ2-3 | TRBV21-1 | ASSKKGGGTGSDTQY
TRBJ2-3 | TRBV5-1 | ASSLSTLAGTDTQY
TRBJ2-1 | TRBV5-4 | ASSLDERTSGQF
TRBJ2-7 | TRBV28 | ASSFGAGAGYEQY
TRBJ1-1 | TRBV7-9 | ASSPTDRGNTEAF
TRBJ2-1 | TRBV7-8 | ASSLARTGERGTPYNEQF
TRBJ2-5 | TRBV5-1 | ASSFNSRQETQY
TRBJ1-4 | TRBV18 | ASSPRDRGATNEKLF
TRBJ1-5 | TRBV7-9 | SSSGGTGRINQPQH
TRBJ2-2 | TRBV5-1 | ASSLDRVSTGELF
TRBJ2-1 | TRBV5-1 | ASSLLAKSYNEQF
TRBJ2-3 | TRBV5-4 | ASSLEQGNTDTQY
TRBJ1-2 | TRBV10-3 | AISEFTEQNNYGYT
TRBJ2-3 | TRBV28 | ASSFEGGLALDTDTQY
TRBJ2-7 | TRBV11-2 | ASSSPSGMGYEQY
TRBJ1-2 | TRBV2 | ASSPFVLYGYT
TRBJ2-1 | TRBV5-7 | ASSLAGGLTSYNEQF
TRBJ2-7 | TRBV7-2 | ASSFGPEQY
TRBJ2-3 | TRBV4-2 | ASSQDRGAPDTQY
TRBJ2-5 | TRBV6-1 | ASSEAGTSGTTQETQY
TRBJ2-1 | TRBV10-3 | AISSLAAYNEQF
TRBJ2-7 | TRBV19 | ASNNRGYEQY